This T cell receptor beta chain emerged from a study of tumor-infiltrating lymphocytes in primary liver carcinoma. Total RNA and DNA came together from about 19-30 mg of bulk tissue without cell sorting. Tumors were each sampled at five separate regions. A primer in the constant region served to generate TCR beta cDNA from roughly 550 ng of total RNA. Slightly modified ARM-PCR, run as three nested multiplex PCR rounds, produced the TCR beta libraries. It was with TRBV1-TRBV30 forward primers and a C-beta reverse primer that the first two PCR rounds were run, at roughly 9 cycles each. In TCRdb, the multiplex PCR reads were re-called with MiXCR into one record per CDR3 protein. The sample consists of some 120,000 distinct CDR3 sequences, 60% to 80% of them appearing once. In regard to this clonotype: Its antigen remains unidentified. At one of its ends the junction is not consistent with the germline gene, which may arise from a read error.

CDR3 length equals 18 residues. CDR1 MGHRA and CDR2 YSYEKL come from the germline V gene. Overall study findings and caveats: Only about 7.5-25% of top clones spanned all five tumor regions.

The sequence came from a woman aged 55 to 70 with primary liver carcinoma and hepatitis B virus infection. This sequence joins TRBV4-1 and TRBJ1-5; D might be TRBD1 (6 bases). Sequencing input: liver tumor tissue from sampling region 3. Subset in this sample: tumor region T3, left-lateral pole. CDR3 nucleotides: TGCGCCGGCAGCCTCGTCGGTAGGGGGGCCTCCACCGGGCAGCCCCAGCATTTT. Its translation is CAGSLVGRGASTGQPQHF.